The clone carrying this T cell receptor (beta chain) has just one count. The data are from a study of shared clonotypes between healthy human individuals. Terminally differentiated effector memory CD45RA+ cells were excluded by CCR7 positive selection of CD45RO-negative cells. V dropped 1 base and J dropped 3 bases, with 15 bases sitting between them. This CDR3 is 16 amino acids long. Germline loops: CDR1 SEHNR, CDR2 FQNEAQ (reference sequence). Methods used by the authors: ImmunoSEQ output held junction-only sequences without quality scores, so filtering differed. Only in-frame clones appear in the TCRdb table, and some are missing; sequencing was by immunoSEQ multiplex PCR. V and J calls and clone size are copied from that table; D and trimming were computed from the DNA. The data contain 2 million to 2.5 million clones, 85% to 95% of them singletons.

The J gene is TRBJ1-1, the V gene TRBV7-9; D possibly corresponds to TRBD1 (5 bases). The receptor's source is a man in his late teens or twenties in good health. Some clones in this sample may be carry-over from other donors' samples. Sequenced input: naive CD8+ T cells from PBMCs. The CDR3 sequence is CASSLDLRGKDTEAFF. CDR3 nucleotides: TGTGCCAGCAGCTTAGACTTGAGGGGAAAGGACACTGAAGCTTTCTTT. Supplemented by reference TRBV7-9 and TRBJ1-1, the full variable domain reads DTGVSQNPRHKITKRGQNVTFRCDPISEHNRLYWYRQTLGQGPEFLTYFQNEAQLEKSRLLSDRFSAERPKGSFSTLEIQRTEQGDSAMYLCASSLDLRGKDTEAFFGQGTRLTVV.